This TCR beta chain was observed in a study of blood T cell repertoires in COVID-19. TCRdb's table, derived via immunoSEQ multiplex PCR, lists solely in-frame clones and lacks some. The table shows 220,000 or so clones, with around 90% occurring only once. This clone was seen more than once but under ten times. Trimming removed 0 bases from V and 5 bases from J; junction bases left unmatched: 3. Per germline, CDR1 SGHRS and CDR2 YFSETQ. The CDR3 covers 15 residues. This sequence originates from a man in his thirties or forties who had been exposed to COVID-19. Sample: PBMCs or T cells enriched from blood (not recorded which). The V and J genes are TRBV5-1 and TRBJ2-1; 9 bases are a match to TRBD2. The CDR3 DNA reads TGCGCCAGCAGCTTGGAAGCGGGGGGTAACAATGAGCAGTTCTTC. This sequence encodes CASSLEAGGNNEQFF. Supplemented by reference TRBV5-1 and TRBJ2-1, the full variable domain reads KAGVTQTPRYLIKTRGQQVTLSCSPISGHRSVSWYQQTPGQGLQFLFEYFSETQRNKGNFPGRFSGRQFSNSRSEMNVSTLELGDSALYLCASSLEAGGNNEQFFGPGTRLTVL.